This T cell receptor (beta chain) is drawn from a study of fetal regulatory T cell absence and autoimmunity. Study-wide context: IPEX patients had exocrine pancreas autoimmunity without clinical diabetes. General study points: Pancreas and cord blood did not differ much in TRB family usage.

The V gene lost 6 bases and the J gene lost 7 bases, with 15 bases spanning the gap. The CDR3 covers 13 residues. CDR1 and CDR2 from the germline V gene are MNHEY and SVGAGI. This was a survey-level run. Sequencing was performed with immunoSEQ multiplex PCR; in TCRdb, only in-frame clones are kept and a portion is missing. The repertoire consists of some 44,000 clones, with approximately 80% occurring once and the leading ten covering about 0.41%. In regard to this clone: What it binds is unknown.

The gene calls are TRBV6-5 and TRBJ2-5; the D gene is possibly TRBD2 (6 bases). The sequencing input was cord blood. This receptor was obtained from a newborn boy with IPEX syndrome. The CDR3 sequence: CASSRGRSGTQYF. CDR3 nucleotides: TGTGCCAGCAGCCGGGGGAGGTCTGGGACCCAGTACTTC.